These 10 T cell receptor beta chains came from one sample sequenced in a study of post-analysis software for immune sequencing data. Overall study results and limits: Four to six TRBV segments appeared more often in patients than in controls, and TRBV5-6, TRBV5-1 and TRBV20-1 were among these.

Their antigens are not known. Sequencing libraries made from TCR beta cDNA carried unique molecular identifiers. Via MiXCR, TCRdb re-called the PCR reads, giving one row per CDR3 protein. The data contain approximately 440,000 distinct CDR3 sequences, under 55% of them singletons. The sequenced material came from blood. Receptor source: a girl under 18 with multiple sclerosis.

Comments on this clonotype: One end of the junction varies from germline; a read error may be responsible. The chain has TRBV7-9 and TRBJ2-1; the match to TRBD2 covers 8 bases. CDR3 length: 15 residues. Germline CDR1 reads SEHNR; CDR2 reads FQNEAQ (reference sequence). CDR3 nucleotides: TGTGCCAGCAGCCCCAGCGGGAGACCCTACAATGAGCCGTTCTTC. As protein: CASSPSGRPYNEPFF.

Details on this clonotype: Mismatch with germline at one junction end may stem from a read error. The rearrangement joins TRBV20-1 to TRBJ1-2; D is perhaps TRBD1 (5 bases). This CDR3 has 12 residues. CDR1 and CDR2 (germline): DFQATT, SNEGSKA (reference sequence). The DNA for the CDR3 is TGCAGGGCTAGAGGGTGGGGCAGTGGCTACACCTTC. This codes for CRARGWGSGYTF.

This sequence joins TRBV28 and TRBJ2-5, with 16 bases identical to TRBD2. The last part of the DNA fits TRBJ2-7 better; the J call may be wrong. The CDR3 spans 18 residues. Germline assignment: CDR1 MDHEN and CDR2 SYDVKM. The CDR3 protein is CASSWRGLAGGFAYEQYF. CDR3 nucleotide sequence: TGTGCCAGCAGTTGGCGGGGACTAGCGGGAGGGTTCGCCTACGAGCAGTACTTC.

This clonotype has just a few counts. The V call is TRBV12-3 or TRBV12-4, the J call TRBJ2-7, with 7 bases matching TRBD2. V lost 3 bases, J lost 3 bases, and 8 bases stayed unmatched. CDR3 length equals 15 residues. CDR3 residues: CASSLSGEGYYEQYF. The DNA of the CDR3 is TGTGCCAGCAGTTTGTCGGGGGAGGGATACTACGAGCAGTACTTC.

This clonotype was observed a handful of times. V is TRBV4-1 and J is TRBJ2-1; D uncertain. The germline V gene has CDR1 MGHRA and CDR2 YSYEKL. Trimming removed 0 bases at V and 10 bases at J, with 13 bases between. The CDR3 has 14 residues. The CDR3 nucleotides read TGCGCCAGCAGCCAAGAGGCGGTAGGATGGGAGCAGTTCTTC. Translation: CASSQEAVGWEQFF.

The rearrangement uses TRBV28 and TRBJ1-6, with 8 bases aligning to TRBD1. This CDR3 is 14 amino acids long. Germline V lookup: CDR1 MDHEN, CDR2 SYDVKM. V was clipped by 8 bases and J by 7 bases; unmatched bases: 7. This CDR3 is CASLPGQDNSPLHF. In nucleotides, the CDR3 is TGTGCCAGCCTGCCGGGACAGGACAATTCACCCCTCCACTTT. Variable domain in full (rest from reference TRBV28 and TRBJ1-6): DVKVTQSSRYLVKRTGEKVFLECVQDMDHENMFWYRQDPGLGLRLIYFSYDVKMKEKGDIPEGYSVSREKKERFSLILESASTNQTSMYLCASLPGQDNSPLHFGNGTRLTVT.

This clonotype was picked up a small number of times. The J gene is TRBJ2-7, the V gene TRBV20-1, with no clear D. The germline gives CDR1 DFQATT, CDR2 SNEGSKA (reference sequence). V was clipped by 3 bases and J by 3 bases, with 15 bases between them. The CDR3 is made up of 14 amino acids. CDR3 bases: TGCAGTGCTAGTTCGGCGGCTAGGAACTACGAGCAGTACTTC. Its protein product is CSASSAARNYEQYF.

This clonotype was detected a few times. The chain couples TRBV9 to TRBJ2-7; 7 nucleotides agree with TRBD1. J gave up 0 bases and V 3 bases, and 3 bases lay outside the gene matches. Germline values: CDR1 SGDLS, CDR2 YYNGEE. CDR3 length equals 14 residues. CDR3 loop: CASSAGQASYEQYF. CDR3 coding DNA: TGTGCCAGCAGCGCCGGACAGGCCTCCTACGAGCAGTACTTC.

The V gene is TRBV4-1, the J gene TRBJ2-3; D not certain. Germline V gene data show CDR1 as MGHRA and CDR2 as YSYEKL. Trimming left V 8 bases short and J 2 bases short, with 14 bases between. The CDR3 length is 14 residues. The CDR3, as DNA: TGCGCCAGCGCCGTAACGGGCCTCACAGATACGCAGTATTTT. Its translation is CASAVTGLTDTQYF.

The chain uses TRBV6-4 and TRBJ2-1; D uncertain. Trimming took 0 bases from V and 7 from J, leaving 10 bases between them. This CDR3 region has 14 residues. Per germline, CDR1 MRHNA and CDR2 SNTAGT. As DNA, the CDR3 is TGTGCCAGCAGTGACTCTGGAATTGAGAATGAGCAGTTCTTC. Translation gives CASSDSGIENEQFF.